This TCR beta chain was retrieved from a study of memory CD4+ T cells and cytomegalovirus serostatus. Study information: This sample comes from healthy Belgian adults, 9 CMV seropositive, under 25 seronegative. Study-wide results and caveats: CD4+ memory repertoires contained about two fifths of the roughly 160 reported CMV TCRbeta sequences.

The sort gate was single viable CD3+CD4+CD8-CD45RO+ cells for memory CD4+ T cells. Serostatus was set by detecting CMV pp150, pp28, p38, p52 IgG. Total CD4+ T cells were enriched by CD4 positive selection. This clone is a singleton in its sample. Its target is unknown. Clones were read by immunoSEQ multiplex PCR, and TCRdb kept only the in-frame ones, dropping some. The sample has 28,000 or so clones, 76% seen once. Germline CDR1 and CDR2: SEHNR and FQNEAQ (reference sequence). CDR3 length: 13 residues. Unmatched junction bases numbered 7, after V lost 6 bases and J lost 9 bases. The TCR originated in an adult in good health and CMV-seronegative. Input material: memory CD4+ T cells from blood. The chain recombines TRBV7-9 with TRBJ2-7; TRBD2 agrees at 11 bases. The CDR3 DNA reads as TGTGCCAGCAGTTTAAATAGCGGGGGGGTGCAGTACTTC. Translating gives CASSLNSGGVQYF.